This is a list of T cell receptor beta chains from one sample in a study of blood T cell repertoires in COVID-19. Assay: immunoSEQ multiplex PCR; the TCRdb copy retains only in-frame clones and omits some. The sample contains around 190,000 clones, 70% to 85% of which appear only once. Input material: peripheral blood. Receptors originate from a woman aged 45-60 years with acute or convalescent COVID-19. Each CDR3 is given with its conserved first and last residue. Fields, in order: V gene, CDR3 length, D gene, CDR3 protein. D genes are given only for firm matches.

TRBV7-6,16,TRBD1,CASSRDRGLDTGELFF
TRBV6-5,15,TRBD1,CASSPSGTGTYEQYF
TRBV18,16,TRBD1,CASSPQGGASNQPQHF
TRBV24-1,16,TRBD1,CATSDHRGGSNQPQHF
TRBV19,15,TRBD1,CASSVDRAFSYEQYF
TRBV2,18,TRBD1,CASSDGDRYFSGANVLTF
TRBV30,14,TRBD1,CAWSRDRVWETQYF
TRBV30,14,.,CAWSVQGPNEKLFF
TRBV13,9,.,CATFSEAFF
TRBV7-9,16,.,CASSLAYLAGQETQYF
TRBV3-1/TRBV3-2,15,.,CASSQEDMINSPLHF
TRBV15,15,.,CATSRERTSTDTQYF
TRBV30,13,.,CAWKRGAGTEAFF
TRBV11-2,16,TRBD1,CASSQPGQGASGELFF
TRBV7-2,13,TRBD1,CASTRGYQETQYF
TRBV7-2,17,TRBD2,CASSLGLAGEGTNTQYF
TRBV19,16,TRBD2,CASSTRLAGFTGELFF
TRBV6-5,14,.,CASSYHRSNEKLFF
TRBV11-3,12,.,CASSLNTGELFF
TRBV5-1,16,TRBD2,CASGLLSSGNYNEQFF
TRBV6-5,14,TRBD1,CASSYYRGNTEAFF
TRBV29-1,12,.,CSARTAITEAFF
TRBV24-1,15,.,CATDQTGDSYNEQFF
TRBV15,14,.,CATSPNGGPYEQYF
TRBV4-3,14,.,CASSQDRVGYGYTF
TRBV5-1,16,TRBD2,CASSLMASGRADTQYF
TRBV6-4,13,.,CASSNKNTGELFF
TRBV7-9,15,.,CASSLISGWGEKLFF
TRBV18,12,TRBD1,CASSFDRVEAFF
TRBV29-1,14,TRBD2,CSVEASGRRETQYF
TRBV12-3/TRBV12-4,13,.,CASSSGGGYGYTF
TRBV6-5,15,TRBD2,CASRHLAGEFNEQFF
TRBV4-1,16,TRBD2,CASSRGGLSSYNEQFF
TRBV27,13,.,CASSHARSQPQHF
TRBV6-5,13,TRBD1,CASRWGQSYGYTF
TRBV18,13,.,CASSPLGANEQFF
TRBV18,14,TRBD1,CASSPGTGIYEQYF
TRBV11-3,14,TRBD2,CASSKGLVSRELFF
TRBV24-1,16,.,CATSDLRRGRTDTQYF
TRBV6-6,14,.,CASTPRDWVYGYTF
TRBV19,16,.,CASSITRGVGNQPQHF
TRBV18,18,.,CASSPSDRPFLLNYGYTF
TRBV5-1,16,.,CASSSGWVTTNEKLFF
TRBV19,16,.,CASSIDRGRTYNEQFF
TRBV6-5,15,TRBD2,CASSRGLAAYNEQFF
TRBV5-4,18,TRBD2,CASSLKTGASGRVETQYF
TRBV28,14,TRBD1,CASSSGQGQDTQYF
TRBV19,14,.,CASSIVYRDYEQYF
TRBV11-3,12,.,CASSFRGTEAFF
TRBV2,14,.,CASRPAGLNSPLHF
TRBV19,13,.,CASVTNSGNEQFF
TRBV9,15,.,CASSPARGRNTEAFF
TRBV5-5,14,.,CASSLAVGSSGYTF